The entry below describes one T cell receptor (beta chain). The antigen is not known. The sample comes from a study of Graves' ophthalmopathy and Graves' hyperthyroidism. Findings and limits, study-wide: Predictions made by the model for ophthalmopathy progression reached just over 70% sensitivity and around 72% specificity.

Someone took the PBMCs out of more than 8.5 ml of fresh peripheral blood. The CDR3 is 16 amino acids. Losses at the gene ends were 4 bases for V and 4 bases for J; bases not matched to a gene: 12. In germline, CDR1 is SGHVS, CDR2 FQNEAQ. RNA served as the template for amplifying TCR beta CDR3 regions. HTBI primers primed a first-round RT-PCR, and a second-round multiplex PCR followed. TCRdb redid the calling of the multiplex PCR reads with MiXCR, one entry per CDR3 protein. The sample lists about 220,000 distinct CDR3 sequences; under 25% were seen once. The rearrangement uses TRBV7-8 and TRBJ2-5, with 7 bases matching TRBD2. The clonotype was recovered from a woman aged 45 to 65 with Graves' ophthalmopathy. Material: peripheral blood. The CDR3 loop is CASSYRDYLERETQYF. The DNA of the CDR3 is TGTGCCAGCAGCTACCGGGACTACCTCGAACGAGAGACCCAGTACTTC.